The 19 T cell receptor beta chains below all came from one sample that was sequenced in a study of blood T cell repertoires in COVID-19. Assay: immunoSEQ multiplex PCR; the TCRdb copy retains only in-frame clones and omits some. The sample has a few hundred thousand clones; approximately 81% are singletons. Sequencing was done on a sample of peripheral blood. Every receptor here comes from a woman aged 18-30 years with acute or convalescent COVID-19.

This chain links TRBV28 with TRBJ2-5, with TRBD2 matching 9 bases. CDR3 length equals 15 residues. CDR1 is MDHEN, CDR2 SYDVKM, per germline. Germline trimming cut 5 bases from V and 5 bases from J; bases unmatched to any gene: 9. CDR3 protein: CASSPPASGTETQYF. For the CDR3, the DNA is TGTGCCAGCAGTCCCCCCGCTAGCGGGACGGAGACCCAGTACTTC.

V and J are TRBV7-9 and TRBJ2-2; weak D call: TRBD2 (5 bases). The CDR3 consists of 16 residues. V lost 1 base, J lost 4 bases, and 13 bases lay in between. Germline values: CDR1 SEHNR, CDR2 FQNEAQ (reference sequence). The CDR3 coding sequence is TGTGCCAGCAGCTTAGGGGGAGTCCTATCCACCGGGGAGCTGTTTTTT. Protein product: CASSLGGVLSTGELFF.

The rearrangement joins TRBV18 to TRBJ1-2; 7 nucleotides align to TRBD1. V dropped 4 bases and J dropped 3; count of bases not matched to a gene: 20. CDR3 length: 19 residues. Per the germline V gene, CDR1 is KGHSH and CDR2 is LQKENI. In nucleotides, the CDR3 is TGTGCCAGCTCACACTTAACCGGGACAGACCTGCTCAACGACTATGGCTACACCTTC. It specifies CASSHLTGTDLLNDYGYTF.

The CDR3 loop is CASVDLAGGPKGFF. DNA for the CDR3: TGTGCCAGCGTCGATCTAGCGGGAGGCCCCAAGGGGTTCTTC. J is TRBJ2-1 and V is TRBV2; 11 bases agree with TRBD2. Germline CDR1 reads SNHLY; CDR2 reads FYNNEI. The CDR3 has 14 residues. With 8 bases clipped from V and 15 bases from J, the junction kept 15 bases outside the gene matches.

This clone was seen just once. The chain has TRBV7-2 and TRBJ1-1; 7 nucleotides match TRBD1. Germline CDR1 SGHTA, CDR2 FQGNSA. Trimming removed 1 base from V and 5 bases from J; junction bases left unmatched: 4. The CDR3 totals 14 residues. CDR3 bases: TGTGCCAGCAGCTTAGTTCCAGGGGGAACTGAAGCTTTCTTT. It yields the protein CASSLVPGGTEAFF.

On this clone itself: Other DNA sequences in this specimen translate into the identical CDR3. This chain joins TRBV9 and TRBJ2-1; the match to TRBD2 covers 7 bases. With 0 bases clipped from V and 0 bases from J, the junction kept 3 bases outside the gene matches. The CDR3 loop spans 16 amino acids. Germline loops: CDR1 SGDLS, CDR2 YYNGEE. DNA of the CDR3: TGTGCCAGCAGCGTAGATGGCGGGAGCTCCTACAATGAGCAGTTCTTC. As protein: CASSVDGGSSYNEQFF.

The chain has TRBV2 and TRBJ2-1, with 10 bases identical to TRBD1. J was trimmed by 8 bases and V by 11 bases; bases with no gene match: 9. There are 13 residues in the CDR3. Germline CDR1 is SNHLY and CDR2 is FYNNEI. The CDR3 nucleotides read TGTGCCGGAGGGACAGGGGCTGTCGATGAGCAGTTCTTC. Amino acids: CAGGTGAVDEQFF.

The chain combines TRBV28 with TRBJ2-7, with D perhaps matching TRBD2 (5 bases). Germline V lookup: CDR1 MDHEN, CDR2 SYDVKM. CDR3 length: 13 residues. Trimming took off 2 bases at V and 3 bases at J, with 8 bases between the two ends. The CDR3 region is CASSLTTSYEQYF. DNA for the CDR3: TGTGCCAGCAGTTTAACTACTAGCTACGAGCAGTACTTC.

This sequence joins TRBV4-1 and TRBJ2-5; the D gene is possibly TRBD2 (6 bases). Germline V CDR1 and CDR2: MGHRA, YSYEKL. Trimming removed 1 base at V and 3 bases at J, with 12 bases between. CDR3 length: 15 amino acids. The CDR3 DNA follows: TGCGCCAGCAGCCAAGTCCTGGGACTTAAAGAGACCCAGTACTTC. Translating it yields CASSQVLGLKETQYF.

The J gene is TRBJ1-2, the V gene TRBV27, with D possibly TRBD1 on 6 matching bases. V dropped 3 bases and J dropped 1 base, with 15 bases sitting between them. Germline CDR1 and CDR2: MNHEY and SMNVEV (reference sequence). This CDR3 is 16 amino acids long. The CDR3 spells CASSLKYEGGNYGYTF. Written as DNA, the CDR3 is TGTGCCAGCAGTTTGAAATACGAAGGGGGTAACTATGGCTACACCTTC.

The chain is built from TRBV13 and TRBJ2-1, with D tentatively TRBD2 (6 bases). Germline V gene lookup returns CDR1 PRHDT and CDR2 FYEKMQ (reference sequence). There are 16 residues in the CDR3. V lost 3 bases, J lost 6 bases, and 18 bases lay in between. The CDR3, as DNA: TGTGCCAGCAGCTTGACCCGACTAGACTCCCCCAATGAGCAGTTCTTC. Its protein product is CASSLTRLDSPNEQFF. Supplemented by reference TRBV13 and TRBJ2-1, the full variable domain reads AAGVIQSPRHLIKEKRETATLKCYPIPRHDTVYWYQQGPGQDPQFLISFYEKMQSDKGSIPDRFSAQQFSDYHSELNMSSLELGDSALYFCASSLTRLDSPNEQFFGPGTRLTVL.

The gene calls are TRBV14 and TRBJ1-4, with 9 bases fitting TRBD1. The ends lost 3 bases at V and 8 bases at J; junction bases unmatched: 7. Germline lookup yields CDR1 SGHDN and CDR2 FVKESK. There are 15 residues in the CDR3. CDR3 amino acids: CASSHLGQGSEKLFF. The CDR3 DNA is TGTGCCAGCAGCCACCTGGGACAGGGTTCGGAAAAACTGTTTTTT.

DNA for the CDR3: TGTGCCAGCAGCCCCCGTGGGACAGGGGTCACGGGCGGGGAGCTGTTTTTT. It is translated as CASSPRGTGVTGGELFF. The chain couples TRBV9 to TRBJ2-2; TRBD1 matches 10 bases. The CDR3 length is 17 residues. Unmatched junction bases numbered 13, after V lost 4 bases and J lost 7 bases. Germline values: CDR1 SGDLS, CDR2 YYNGEE.

CDR3 DNA: TGTGCCTGGAGTAAGGGCAGGGGTTCTGGAAACACCATATATTTT. This translates into CAWSKGRGSGNTIYF. The chain carries TRBV30 and TRBJ1-3; D is possibly TRBD1 (6 bases). Germline values: CDR1 GTSNPN, CDR2 SVGIG (reference sequence). V gave up 2 bases and J gave up 1 base, with 12 bases separating them. This CDR3 region has 15 residues. The full variable domain, rest sourced from reference TRBV30 and TRBJ1-3, is SQTIHQWPATLVQPVGSPLSLECTVEGTSNPNLYWYRQAAGRGLQLLFYSVGIGQISSEVPQNLSASRPQDRQFILSSKKLLLSDSGFYLCAWSKGRGSGNTIYFGEGSWLTVV.

The chain couples TRBV28 to TRBJ1-1; TRBD1 matches at 10 bases. Losses at the gene ends were 4 bases for V and 1 base for J; bases not matched to a gene: 6. CDR1 MDHEN and CDR2 SYDVKM come from the germline V gene. There are 16 residues in the CDR3. The CDR3 sequence is CASSSRDRGPNTEAFF. As DNA, the CDR3 is TGTGCCAGCAGTTCCCGGGACAGGGGACCGAACACTGAAGCTTTCTTT.

The J gene is TRBJ1-1, the V gene TRBV5-1, with 8 bases identical to TRBD1. The CDR3 extends over 15 amino acids. V lost 0 bases, J lost 3 bases, and 4 bases stayed unmatched. Looked up from germline, CDR1 is SGHRS and CDR2 is YFSETQ. CDR3 sequence (DNA): TGCGCCAGCAGCTTGGGGACAGGGTCGGACACTGAAGCTTTCTTT. Residues: CASSLGTGSDTEAFF.

The chain recombines TRBV3-1 (or the pseudogene TRBV3-2) with TRBJ1-6, with D possibly being TRBD1 (5 bases). Trimming stripped 0 bases from V and 5 bases from J, with 8 bases between. The germline V gene encodes CDR1 LGHDT and CDR2 YNNKEL (reference sequence). The CDR3 covers 15 residues. The CDR3 DNA follows: TGTGCCAGCAGCCAAGAGGGGGGACATAATTCACCCCTCCACTTT. Its translation is CASSQEGGHNSPLHF.

The rearrangement uses TRBV19 and TRBJ1-5, with 7 bases matching TRBD1. CDR3 length: 14 residues. In germline, CDR1 is LNHDA, CDR2 SQIVND (reference sequence). V lost 1 base and J lost 6; bases outside the gene matches: 3. The CDR3 DNA reads as TGTGCCAGTAGTATAGGACAGGGCACTCAGCCCCAGCATTTT. This gives the protein CASSIGQGTQPQHF. The full variable domain, in which reference TRBV19 and TRBJ1-5 provide the parts outside the CDR3, is DGGITQSPKYLFRKEGQNVTLSCEQNLNHDAMYWYRQDPGQGLRLIYYSQIVNDFQKGDIAEGYSVSREKKESFPLTVTSAQKNPTAFYLCASSIGQGTQPQHFGDGTRLSIL.

This clone was seen ten or more times. V and J are TRBV5-4 and TRBJ1-1, with D maybe TRBD1 (5 bases). Germline V lookup: CDR1 SGHNT, CDR2 YYREEE (reference sequence). Trimming cost V 4 bases and J 0 bases, with 19 bases left between them. This CDR3 region has 17 residues. The CDR3 nucleotides read TGTGCCAGCAGCCCCGGGGGAATGTGGGGTATGAACACTGAAGCTTTCTTT. Its protein product is CASSPGGMWGMNTEAFF.